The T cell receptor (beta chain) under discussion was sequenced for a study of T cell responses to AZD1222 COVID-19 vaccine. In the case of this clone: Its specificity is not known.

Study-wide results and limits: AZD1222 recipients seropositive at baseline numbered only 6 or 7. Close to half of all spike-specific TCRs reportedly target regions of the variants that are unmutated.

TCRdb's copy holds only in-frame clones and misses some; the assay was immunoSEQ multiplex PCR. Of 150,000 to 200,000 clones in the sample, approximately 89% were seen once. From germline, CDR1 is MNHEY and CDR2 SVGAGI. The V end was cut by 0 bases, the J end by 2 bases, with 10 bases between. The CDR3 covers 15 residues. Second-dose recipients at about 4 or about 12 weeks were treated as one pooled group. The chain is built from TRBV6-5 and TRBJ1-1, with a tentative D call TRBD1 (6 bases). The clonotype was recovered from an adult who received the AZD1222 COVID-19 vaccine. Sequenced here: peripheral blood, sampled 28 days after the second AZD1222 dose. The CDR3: CASSYSRGSNTEAFF. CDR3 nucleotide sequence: TGTGCCAGCAGTTACTCGAGGGGGTCCAACACTGAAGCTTTCTTT.